At least ten counts were recorded for the clone carrying this T cell receptor beta chain. Its specificity is unknown. The V gene's germline CDR1 is MDHEN and CDR2 SYDVKM. The length of the CDR3 is 12 residues. With V trimmed by 4 bases and J by 4 bases, 0 bases remained unmatched. Donors consisted of healthy bone marrow donors. The data were taken from a study of cytomegalovirus exposure and HLA in healthy donors. The study's findings and limits: A later analysis linked a missense DCLRE1C variant to TCR beta V- and J-gene trimming. TRBV6-2, TRBV6-3 and other indistinguishable V segments were excluded.

The PCR employed 60 Vbeta primers together with 13 Jbeta primers. The table came from immunoSEQ multiplex PCR; TCRdb's copy has only in-frame clones and leaves some out. This sample carries 150,000 to 200,000 clones, over 70% of them seen once, and the ten largest clones take about 3.1%. The sequence was collected from a male donor in good health and CMV-seronegative. Source material: PBMCs. The V and J genes are TRBV28 and TRBJ1-1; 7 bases line up with TRBD1. This CDR3 is CASSSGGTEAFF. CDR3 bases: TGTGCCAGCAGTTCAGGGGGCACTGAAGCTTTCTTT. The complete variable domain, with remaining parts taken from reference TRBV28 and TRBJ1-1, reads DVKVTQSSRYLVKRTGEKVFLECVQDMDHENMFWYRQDPGLGLRLIYFSYDVKMKEKGDIPEGYSVSREKKERFSLILESASTNQTSMYLCASSSGGTEAFFGQGTRLTVV.